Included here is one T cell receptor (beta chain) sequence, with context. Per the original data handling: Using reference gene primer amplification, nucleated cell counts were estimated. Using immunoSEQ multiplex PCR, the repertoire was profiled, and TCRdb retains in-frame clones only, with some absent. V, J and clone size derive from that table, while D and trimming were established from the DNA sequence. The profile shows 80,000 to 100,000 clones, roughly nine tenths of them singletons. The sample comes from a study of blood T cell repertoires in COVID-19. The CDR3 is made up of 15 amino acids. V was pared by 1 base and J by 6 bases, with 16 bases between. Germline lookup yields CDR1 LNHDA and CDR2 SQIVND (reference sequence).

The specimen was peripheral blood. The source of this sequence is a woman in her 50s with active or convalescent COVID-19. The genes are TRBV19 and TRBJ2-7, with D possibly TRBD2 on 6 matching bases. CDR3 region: CASSIGGGVGSEQYF. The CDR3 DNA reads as TGTGCCAGTAGTATAGGAGGAGGGGTTGGCTCCGAGCAGTACTTC.